The source of this TCR beta chain is a study of lymphopenia after photon versus proton radiotherapy. TCRdb's copy holds only in-frame clones and misses some; the assay was immunoSEQ multiplex PCR. The data show about 30,000 clones, with nearly 95% seen just once and approximately 0.72% held by the top ten. V lost 4 bases and J lost 4, with 11 bases in between. This CDR3 comprises 15 residues. In germline, CDR1 is SEHNR, CDR2 FQNEAQ (reference sequence). This clonotype was sampled from a woman between 50 and 59 years old with cholangiocarcinoma. The rearrangement uses TRBV7-9 and TRBJ2-6; D not certain. The sequencing here drew on peripheral blood, taken from a patient treated with photon-based radiotherapy. Here the CDR3 reads CASSSLSRGANVLTF. DNA of the CDR3: TGTGCCAGCAGCTCTTTATCTAGGGGGGCCAACGTCCTGACTTTC. The variable domain in full, with the rest retrieved from reference TRBV7-9 and TRBJ2-6, is DTGVSQNPRHKITKRGQNVTFRCDPISEHNRLYWYRQTLGQGPEFLTYFQNEAQLEKSRLLSDRFSAERPKGSFSTLEIQRTEQGDSAMYLCASSSLSRGANVLTFGAGSRLTVL.